The 28 T cell receptor beta chains presented below share a single source sample, sequenced in a study of brain T cells in children with intractable seizures. Described time point: blood from clinic visit 5 months post-surgery; TSC patient then seizure free. Produced via immunoSEQ multiplex PCR; TCRdb's table is partial and in-frame only. Of a few hundred thousand clones in the sample, over 90% were seen once. This material consisted of peripheral blood, taken roughly 5 months after surgery. These receptors were taken from a boy less than two years old with tuberous sclerosis and intractable seizures.

J is TRBJ1-6 and V is TRBV6-5, with D tentatively TRBD1 (5 bases). The CDR3 runs 16 residues. Germline CDR1 and CDR2: MNHEY and SVGAGI. Trimming left V 2 bases short and J 3 bases short, with 11 bases between. The CDR3 region is CASSYAGIVYNSPLHF. DNA for the CDR3: TGTGCCAGCAGTTACGCAGGGATCGTCTATAATTCACCCCTCCACTTT.

The J gene is TRBJ1-3, the V gene TRBV19; D is undetermined. The germline gives CDR1 LNHDA, CDR2 SQIVND (reference sequence). The CDR3 is 14 residues long. V was clipped by 7 bases and J by 0 bases, with 10 bases between them. The CDR3 region is CASKGSLSGNTIYF. CDR3 in DNA: TGTGCCAGTAAAGGCAGCCTCTCTGGAAACACCATATATTTT. Full variable domain (missing parts from reference TRBV19 and TRBJ1-3): DGGITQSPKYLFRKEGQNVTLSCEQNLNHDAMYWYRQDPGQGLRLIYYSQIVNDFQKGDIAEGYSVSREKKESFPLTVTSAQKNPTAFYLCASKGSLSGNTIYFGEGSWLTVV.

This sequence joins TRBV6-6 and TRBJ1-6; D gene ambiguous. Trimming shortened V by 5 bases and J by 5 bases, and 7 bases separated the two germline ends. Germline-derived CDR1 and CDR2 are MNHNY and SVGAGI (reference sequence). The CDR3 runs to 13 residues. The CDR3 sequence: CASSTLDNSPLHF. In DNA, the CDR3 is TGTGCCAGCAGTACGCTGGATAATTCACCCCTCCACTTT.

The genes are TRBV7-8 and TRBJ1-2; 9 nucleotides line up with TRBD1. The CDR3 runs to 15 residues. V gave up 4 bases and J gave up 5 bases; unmatched junction bases: 8. The germline V gene has CDR1 SGHVS and CDR2 FQNEAQ. The CDR3 region has the DNA TGTGCCAGCAGCTCACTTCCGACAGGGGGGTATGGCTACACCTTC. Its protein product is CASSSLPTGGYGYTF.

With respect to this clone: The sample has other DNA sequences that encode this CDR3 too. This chain's CDR3 is CASSYPLDRGGTEAFF. For the CDR3, the DNA is TGTGCCAGCAGCTATCCTCTGGACAGGGGTGGCACTGAAGCTTTCTTT. The gene calls are TRBV7-8 and TRBJ1-1; 9 positions match TRBD1. This CDR3 is built from 16 residues. J was trimmed by 4 bases and V by 4 bases; bases with no gene match: 10. CDR1 and CDR2 from the germline V gene are SGHVS and FQNEAQ.

CDR3 sequence (DNA): TGTGCCGCCTATAAGTCCTCTGGAAACACCATATATTTT. Translating gives CAAYKSSGNTIYF. The chain recombines TRBV10-3 with TRBJ1-3; no firm D call. The CDR3 length is 13 residues. Trimming stripped 11 bases from V and 0 bases from J, with 11 bases between. Germline CDR1 and CDR2: ENHRY and SYGVKD.

The V call is TRBV6-5, the J call TRBJ1-6; D may be TRBD1 (5 bases). From germline, CDR1 is MNHEY and CDR2 SVGAGI. V shed 6 bases and J shed 6 bases, with 15 bases lying between them. The CDR3 length is 15 residues. The CDR3 loop reads CASRRVGAGNSPLHF. Written as DNA, the CDR3 is TGTGCCAGCAGGCGAGTTGGGGCAGGTAATTCACCCCTCCACTTT.

This clone was seen only once. This sequence joins TRBV9 and TRBJ1-2; 8 bases align to TRBD1. The trim removed 0 bases at V and 8 bases at J, leaving 12 bases unmatched. The CDR3 is 16 residues long. CDR1 is SGDLS, CDR2 YYNGEE, per germline. The CDR3 coding sequence is TGTGCCAGCAGCGTAGGGCAGGGGGCCGGCAGTCAGGGCTACACCTTC. Residues: CASSVGQGAGSQGYTF. The variable domain in full, with the rest retrieved from reference TRBV9 and TRBJ1-2, is DSGVTQTPKHLITATGQRVTLRCSPRSGDLSVYWYQQSLDQGLQFLIQYYNGEERAKGNILERFSAQQFPDLHSELNLSSLELGDSALYFCASSVGQGAGSQGYTFGSGTRLTVV.

The V call is TRBV5-1, the J call TRBJ1-1; possibly TRBD1 for D (5 bases). CDR1 is SGHRS and CDR2 is YFSETQ in the germline V gene. The ends were cut back, 3 bases at V and 1 base at J, with 10 bases in the middle. This CDR3 contains 14 residues. CDR3 DNA: TGCGCCAGCAGCTCCGATCAGGGGAACACTGAAGCTTTCTTT. Its translation is CASSSDQGNTEAFF.

The V and J genes are TRBV9 and TRBJ1-2; D is unclear. V shed 1 base and J shed 4 bases, with 8 bases lying between them. CDR3 length equals 13 residues. Germline lookup yields CDR1 SGDLS and CDR2 YYNGEE. CDR3 residues: CASSVKGSYGYTF. Written as DNA, the CDR3 is TGTGCCAGCAGCGTAAAGGGAAGCTATGGCTACACCTTC.

The chain uses TRBV18 and TRBJ1-4; D might be TRBD1 (5 bases). Between the trimmed V and J ends, which lost 3 bases and 6 bases, there was a span of 14 bases. Germline loops: CDR1 KGHSH, CDR2 LQKENI. This CDR3 has 15 amino acids. The CDR3 DNA reads as TGTGCCAGCTCACCCTATCGGGGCGGGGATGAAAAACTGTTTTTT. It codes for CASSPYRGGDEKLFF.

The genes are TRBV4-2 and TRBJ2-7; D possibly corresponds to TRBD1 (5 bases). V dropped 3 bases and J dropped 5 bases, with 14 bases sitting between them. Germline CDR1 is LGHNA and CDR2 is YNFKEQ. The CDR3 covers 14 residues. The CDR3 is CASSHTPEGDEQYF. The CDR3 coding sequence is TGTGCCAGCAGCCATACGCCCGAAGGGGACGAGCAGTACTTC.

V and J are TRBV5-4 and TRBJ1-6; TRBD1 aligns across 7 bases. The CDR3 loop spans 15 amino acids. The germline V gene encodes CDR1 SGHNT and CDR2 YYREEE (reference sequence). V lost 0 bases to trimming and J lost 8 bases; unmatched junction nucleotides: 5. The CDR3 bases are TGTGCCAGCAGCTTGGAAGGCAGGGGGGATTCACCCCTCCACTTT. Translation: CASSLEGRGDSPLHF.

This clone has only one observation. This sequence joins TRBV6-1 and TRBJ1-1; D call uncertain. The CDR3 contains 14 residues. V lost 1 base and J lost 2, with 8 bases in between. In germline, CDR1 is MNHNS, CDR2 SASEGT. In nucleotides, the CDR3 is TGTGCCAGCAGTGAAGGGCCAATTAACACTGAAGCTTTCTTT. Translating it yields CASSEGPINTEAFF.

The genes are TRBV4-1 and TRBJ2-1; 15 nucleotides align to TRBD2. The germline V gene has CDR1 MGHRA and CDR2 YSYEKL. The CDR3 sequence is 16 residues long. The junction had 1 base not matched to a gene; V was cut back by 3 bases and J by 4 bases. The CDR3 loop reads CASSQGTSGRYNEQFF. CDR3 nucleotide sequence: TGCGCCAGCAGCCAGGGGACTAGCGGGAGGTACAATGAGCAGTTCTTC.

This sequence joins TRBV5-8 and TRBJ1-3; D ambiguous. Per the germline V gene, CDR1 is SGHTS and CDR2 is YDEGEE. The CDR3 runs to 13 residues. The V end lost 4 bases, the J end lost 2 bases, and 7 bases lay between the germline ends. CDR3 sequence: CASSLRAGNTIYF. The CDR3 coding sequence is TGTGCCAGCAGCCTAAGGGCTGGAAACACCATATATTTT.

The V gene is TRBV19, the J gene TRBJ1-4, with 7 bases identical to TRBD1. Losses at the gene ends were 10 bases for V and 1 base for J; bases not matched to a gene: 6. The CDR3 is 14 amino acids. Germline CDR1 is LNHDA and CDR2 is SQIVND (reference sequence). As DNA, the CDR3 is TGTGCCACCGCCCGGACAGGAACTAATGAAAAACTGTTTTTT. This sequence encodes CATARTGTNEKLFF. Based on the CDR3 plus reference TRBV19 and TRBJ1-4, the full variable domain is DGGITQSPKYLFRKEGQNVTLSCEQNLNHDAMYWYRQDPGQGLRLIYYSQIVNDFQKGDIAEGYSVSREKKESFPLTVTSAQKNPTAFYLCATARTGTNEKLFFGSGTQLSVL.

This chain joins TRBV10-3 and TRBJ1-1; TRBD1 matches 8 bases. Germline values: CDR1 ENHRY, CDR2 SYGVKD. The CDR3 sequence is 14 residues long. Unmatched junction bases numbered 4, after V lost 2 bases and J lost 5 bases. The CDR3 spells CAISENRGSTEAFF. The CDR3, as DNA: TGTGCCATCAGTGAGAACAGGGGGAGTACTGAAGCTTTCTTT.

The rearrangement uses TRBV7-8 and TRBJ2-3; 8 bases align to TRBD1. V was pared by 6 bases and J by 6 bases, with 14 bases of the junction left unmatched. Germline-derived CDR1 and CDR2 are SGHVS and FQNEAQ. The CDR3 contains 16 residues. CDR3 nucleotides: TGTGCCAGCAGGGGGATAGACAGGGGTGGTTCCGATACGCAGTATTTT. The encoded protein is CASRGIDRGGSDTQYF.

This clone was recorded once. This rearrangement joins TRBV11-3 to TRBJ2-7; D call uncertain. Germline lookup yields CDR1 SGHNT and CDR2 YENEEA. The CDR3 spans 13 residues. The V end lost 1 base, the J end lost 5 bases, and 9 bases lay between the germline ends. CDR3 loop: CASSLVGQDEQYF. CDR3 in DNA: TGTGCCAGCAGCTTAGTAGGTCAGGACGAGCAGTACTTC.

The gene calls are TRBV12-3 or TRBV12-4 and TRBJ1-1, with TRBD1 matching over 9 bases. J lost 6 bases, V lost 1 base, and 0 bases had no gene match. The CDR3 loop spans 13 amino acids. The CDR3 reads CASSLGTGAEAFF. The CDR3 nucleotides are TGTGCCAGCAGTTTAGGGACAGGGGCTGAAGCTTTCTTT.

The chain couples TRBV24-1 to TRBJ2-1; possible D gene TRBD2, 6 bases. In germline, CDR1 is KGHDR, CDR2 SFDVKD. The CDR3 runs 15 residues. V lost 10 bases, J lost 3 bases, and 18 bases lay in between. The CDR3 loop is CATSRENLGYNEQFF. CDR3 nucleotides: TGTGCCACTTCCCGGGAGAATTTAGGCTACAATGAGCAGTTCTTC.

The chain joins TRBV11-2 to TRBJ2-1, with 7 bases identical to TRBD2. V gave up 1 base and J gave up 3 bases; unmatched junction bases: 3. Germline V lookup: CDR1 SGHAT, CDR2 FQNNGV. The CDR3 is 15 residues long. CDR3 sequence (DNA): TGTGCCAGCAGCTTAGGGGTAGCGGGCTACAATGAGCAGTTCTTC. Translation: CASSLGVAGYNEQFF.

This chain links TRBV7-2 with TRBJ1-2; no firm D call. With 1 base removed from V and 9 bases from J, the gap between germline ends came to 18 bases. CDR3 length: 15 residues. Germline assignment: CDR1 SGHTA and CDR2 FQGNSA. CDR3 nucleotides: TGTGCCAGCAGCTTAGGGGAGAGCTCGCTCGGGAGCTACACCTTC. It is translated as CASSLGESSLGSYTF.

The rearrangement uses TRBV6-5 and TRBJ1-2; maybe TRBD1 (5 bases). Trimming shortened V by 2 bases and J by 3 bases, and 16 bases separated the two germline ends. The CDR3 runs 16 residues. Germline values: CDR1 MNHEY, CDR2 SVGAGI. CDR3: CASSYHLSGTYYGYTF. The DNA for the CDR3 is TGTGCCAGCAGTTACCACCTCTCGGGGACGTACTATGGCTACACCTTC.

This clone was found once. V gene TRBV6-4 combines with J gene TRBJ2-6; possible D gene TRBD1, 6 bases. This CDR3 contains 15 residues. The germline V gene encodes CDR1 MRHNA and CDR2 SNTAGT. V lost 0 bases and J lost 3, with 6 bases in between. The CDR3 DNA follows: TGTGCCAGCAGTGACTCGACAGGTGGGGCCAACGTCCTGACTTTC. It specifies CASSDSTGGANVLTF.

This rearrangement joins TRBV6-5 to TRBJ2-2; D is ambiguous. The ends were cut back, 6 bases at V and 0 bases at J, with 5 bases in the middle. The CDR3 totals 13 residues. The V gene's germline CDR1 is MNHEY and CDR2 SVGAGI. The CDR3 DNA reads as TGTGCCAGCAGGAACGCGAACACCGGGGAGCTGTTTTTT. Its protein product is CASRNANTGELFF.

V is TRBV12-3 or TRBV12-4 and J is TRBJ2-7; D unclear. V was clipped by 5 bases and J by 5 bases, with 7 bases between them. This CDR3 spans 11 amino acids. This CDR3 is CASSVNHEQYF. CDR3 sequence (DNA): TGTGCCAGCAGTGTCAATCACGAGCAGTACTTC.